In its sample, the clone carrying this T cell receptor (beta chain) was seen many times. Its antigen is unknown. This sample is drawn from a study of T cells in Graves' hyperthyroidism and ophthalmopathy. The germline V gene encodes CDR1 DFQATT and CDR2 SNEGSKA (reference sequence). The CDR3 extends over 14 amino acids. Losses at the gene ends were 6 bases for V and 1 base for J; bases not matched to a gene: 6. Approximately 10 ml of fresh peripheral blood supplied the PBMCs. General observations from the study: A model of 13 V-J features distinguished ophthalmopathy from stable hyperthyroidism.

The CDR3 regions of TCR beta were amplified from RNA transcripts. The HTBI primer set was used in a first-round RT-PCR of the TCR CDR3. In TCRdb, the multiplex PCR reads were re-called with MiXCR into one record per CDR3 protein. This sample has approximately 490,000 distinct CDR3 sequences; roughly 23% occur once, and the top ten carry around 54%. The sample consisted of blood. The chain links TRBV20-1 to TRBJ1-1; TRBD1 agrees at 9 bases. The sequence was collected from a woman in her 70s with Graves' ophthalmopathy. CDR3 in amino acids: CSAPIQGANTEAFF. CDR3 sequence (DNA): TGCAGTGCGCCCATACAGGGGGCGAACACTGAAGCTTTCTTT.